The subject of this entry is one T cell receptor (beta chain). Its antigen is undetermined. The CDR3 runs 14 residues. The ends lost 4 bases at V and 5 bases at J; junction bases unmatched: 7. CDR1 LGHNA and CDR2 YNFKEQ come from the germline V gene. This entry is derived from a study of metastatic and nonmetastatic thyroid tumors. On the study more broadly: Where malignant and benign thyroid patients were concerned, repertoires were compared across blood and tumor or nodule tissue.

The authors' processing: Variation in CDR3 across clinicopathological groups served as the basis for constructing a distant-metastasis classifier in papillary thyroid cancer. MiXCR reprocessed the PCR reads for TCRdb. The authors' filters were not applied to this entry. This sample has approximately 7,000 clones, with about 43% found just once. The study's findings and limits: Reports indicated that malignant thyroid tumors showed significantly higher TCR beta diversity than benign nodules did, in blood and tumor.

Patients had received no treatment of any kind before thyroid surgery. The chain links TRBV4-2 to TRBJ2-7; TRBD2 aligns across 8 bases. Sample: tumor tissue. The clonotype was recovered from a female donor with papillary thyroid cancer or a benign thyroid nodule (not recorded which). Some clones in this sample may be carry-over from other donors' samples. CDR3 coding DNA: TGTGCCAGCAGCCCCGGACTAGCAAGAGACGAGCAGTACTTC. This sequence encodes CASSPGLARDEQYF.